This T cell receptor (beta chain) derives from a study of metastatic and nonmetastatic thyroid tumors. Looking at the study overall: Malignant and benign thyroid patients had repertoires compared in peripheral blood and tumor or nodule tissue.

CDR3 size: 14 residues. V was pared by 6 bases and J by 6 bases, with 15 bases between. Germline V lookup: CDR1 MNHNS, CDR2 SASEGT. Findings and limits, study-wide: Versus benign nodules, malignant thyroid tumors reportedly had significantly higher TCR beta diversity, in blood and tumor.

On this clone: Its cognate antigen is unknown.

With MiXCR, TCRdb reprocessed the PCR reads. The sample lists around 44,000 clones; 25% to 30% were seen once. There were no patients who had received any treatment before thyroid surgery. Source material: blood. The receptor was isolated from a male donor with papillary thyroid cancer or a benign thyroid nodule (not recorded which). Some clones in this sample may be carry-over from other donors' samples. The V gene is TRBV6-1, the J gene TRBJ1-5, with D unresolved. The CDR3 protein is CASRDDRWAQPQHF. In nucleotides, the CDR3 is TGTGCCAGCAGGGACGACCGGTGGGCTCAGCCCCAGCATTTT.